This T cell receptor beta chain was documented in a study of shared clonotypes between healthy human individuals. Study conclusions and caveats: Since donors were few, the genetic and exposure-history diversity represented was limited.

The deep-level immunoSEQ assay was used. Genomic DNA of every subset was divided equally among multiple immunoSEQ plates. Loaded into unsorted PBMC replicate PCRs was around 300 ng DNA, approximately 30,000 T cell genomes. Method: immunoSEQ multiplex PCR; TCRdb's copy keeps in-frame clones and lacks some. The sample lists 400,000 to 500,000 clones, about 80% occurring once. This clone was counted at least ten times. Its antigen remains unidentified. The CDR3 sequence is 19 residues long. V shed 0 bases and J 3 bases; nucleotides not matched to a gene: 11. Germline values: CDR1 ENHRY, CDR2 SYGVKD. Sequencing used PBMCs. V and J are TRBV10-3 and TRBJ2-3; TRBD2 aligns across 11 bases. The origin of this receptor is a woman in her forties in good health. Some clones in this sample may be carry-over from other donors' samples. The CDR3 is CAISESLAGGLVPTDTQYF. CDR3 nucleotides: TGTGCCATCAGTGAGTCTCTAGCGGGAGGACTAGTCCCTACAGATACGCAGTATTTT.